This T cell receptor (beta chain) is from a study of patients and donors after allogeneic stem cell transplantation. Each CDR3 protein is one row after TCRdb ran MiXCR on the RT-PCR reads. Of roughly 230,000 distinct CDR3 sequences detected, approximately 14% appear once; the ten largest clones hold under 14%. The V end lost 5 bases, the J end lost 5 bases, and 15 bases lay between the germline ends. The CDR3 totals 13 residues. Germline-derived CDR1 and CDR2 are DFQATT and SNEGSKA (reference sequence). This receptor was identified in a human donor who was either an allogeneic HSCT recipient or a stem cell or donor lymphocyte infusion donor (not recorded which). It is not recorded whose cells these are; they may come from a transplant donor. The sequencing input was blood, either unsorted or a sorted T cell fraction (not recorded which). V gene TRBV20-1 combines with J gene TRBJ1-1; D is ambiguous. The DNA for the CDR3 is TGCAGTGCTGCCGGTGGTCCCGCTACTGAAGCTTTCTTT. Encoded protein: CSAAGGPATEAFF.